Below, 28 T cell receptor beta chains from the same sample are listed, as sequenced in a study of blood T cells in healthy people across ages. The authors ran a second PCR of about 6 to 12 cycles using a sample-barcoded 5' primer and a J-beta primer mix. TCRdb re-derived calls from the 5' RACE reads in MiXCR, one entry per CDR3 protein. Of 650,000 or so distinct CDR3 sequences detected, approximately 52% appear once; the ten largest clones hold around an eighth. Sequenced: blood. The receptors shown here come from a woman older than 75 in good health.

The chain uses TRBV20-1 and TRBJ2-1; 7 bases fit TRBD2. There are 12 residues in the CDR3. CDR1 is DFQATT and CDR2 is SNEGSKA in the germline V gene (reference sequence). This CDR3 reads CSGAGVRNEQFF. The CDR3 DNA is TGCAGCGGGGCGGGGGTAAGAAATGAGCAGTTCTTC.

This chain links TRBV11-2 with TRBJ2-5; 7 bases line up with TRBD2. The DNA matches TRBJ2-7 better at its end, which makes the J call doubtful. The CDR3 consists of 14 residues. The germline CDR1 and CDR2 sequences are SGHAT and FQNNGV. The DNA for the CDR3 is TGTGCCAGCAGCTTCTCTGGGACTACCACCGAGCAGTACTTC. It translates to CASSFSGTTTEQYF.

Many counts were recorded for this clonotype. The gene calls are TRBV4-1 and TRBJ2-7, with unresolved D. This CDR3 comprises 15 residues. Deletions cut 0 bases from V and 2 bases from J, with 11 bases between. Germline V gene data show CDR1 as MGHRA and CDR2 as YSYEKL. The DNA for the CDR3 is TGCGCCAGCAGCCAAGAGTCCGTTCGGGCCTACGAGCAGTACTTC. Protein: CASSQESVRAYEQYF.

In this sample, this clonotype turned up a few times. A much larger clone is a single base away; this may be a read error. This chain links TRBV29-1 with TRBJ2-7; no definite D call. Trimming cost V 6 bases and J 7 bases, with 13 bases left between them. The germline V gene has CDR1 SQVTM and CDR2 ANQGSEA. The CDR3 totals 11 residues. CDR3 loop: CSVVTGLEQYF. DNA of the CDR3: TGCAGCGTAGTGACGGGCTTAGAGCAGTACTTC.

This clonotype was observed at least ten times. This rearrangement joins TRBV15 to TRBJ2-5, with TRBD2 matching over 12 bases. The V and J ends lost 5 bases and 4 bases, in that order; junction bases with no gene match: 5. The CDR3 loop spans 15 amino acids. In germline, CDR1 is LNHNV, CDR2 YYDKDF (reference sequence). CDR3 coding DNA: TGTGCCACCAGCTACTCGGGACTAGCGGGAGAGACCCAGTACTTC. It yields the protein CATSYSGLAGETQYF.

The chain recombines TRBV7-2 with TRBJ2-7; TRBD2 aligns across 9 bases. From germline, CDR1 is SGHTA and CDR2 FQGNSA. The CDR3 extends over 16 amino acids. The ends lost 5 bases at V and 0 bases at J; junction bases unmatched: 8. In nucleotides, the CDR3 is TGTGCCAGCAGCGCAGTAGCGGGAGCTACCTCCTACGAGCAGTACTTC. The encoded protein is CASSAVAGATSYEQYF.

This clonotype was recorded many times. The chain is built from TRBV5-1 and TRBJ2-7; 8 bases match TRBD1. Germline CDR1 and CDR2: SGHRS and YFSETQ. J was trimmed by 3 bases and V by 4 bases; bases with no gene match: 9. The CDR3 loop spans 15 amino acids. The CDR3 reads CASSPIQGAFYEQYF. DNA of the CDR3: TGCGCCAGCAGCCCGATCCAGGGGGCTTTCTACGAGCAGTACTTC.

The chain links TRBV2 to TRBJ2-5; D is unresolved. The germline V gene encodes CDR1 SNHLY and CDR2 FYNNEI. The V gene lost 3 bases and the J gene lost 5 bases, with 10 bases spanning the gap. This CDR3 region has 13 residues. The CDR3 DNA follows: TGTGCCAGCAGTGAGGTGGCGTGGGAGACCCAGTACTTC. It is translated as CASSEVAWETQYF.

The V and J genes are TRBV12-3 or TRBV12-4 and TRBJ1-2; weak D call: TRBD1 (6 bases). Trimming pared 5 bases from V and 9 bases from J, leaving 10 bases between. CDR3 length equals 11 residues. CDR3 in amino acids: CASSRQVSYTF. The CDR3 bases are TGTGCCAGCAGTAGACAGGTCAGCTACACCTTC.

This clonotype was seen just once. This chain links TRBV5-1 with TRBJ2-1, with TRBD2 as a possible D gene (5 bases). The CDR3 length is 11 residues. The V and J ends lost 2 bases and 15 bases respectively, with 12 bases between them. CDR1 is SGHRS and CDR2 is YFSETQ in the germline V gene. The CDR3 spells CASSLAEERFF. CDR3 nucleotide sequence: TGCGCCAGCAGCTTAGCGGAGGAACGGTTCTTC.

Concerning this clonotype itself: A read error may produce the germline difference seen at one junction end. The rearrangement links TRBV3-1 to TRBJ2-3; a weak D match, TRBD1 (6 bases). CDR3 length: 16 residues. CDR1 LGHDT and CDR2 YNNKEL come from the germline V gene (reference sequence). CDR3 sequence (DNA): TGTGCTAGCAGCTATCGTGGGGGCTTAGCCGCGGATACGCAGTATTTT. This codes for CASSYRGGLAADTQYF.

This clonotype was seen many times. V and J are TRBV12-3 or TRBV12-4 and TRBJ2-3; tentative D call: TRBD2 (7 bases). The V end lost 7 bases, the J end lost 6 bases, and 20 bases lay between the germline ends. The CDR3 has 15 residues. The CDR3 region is CASNHGGRVMDTQYF. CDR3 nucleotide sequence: TGTGCCAGCAACCACGGGGGGCGGGTTATGGATACGCAGTATTTT.

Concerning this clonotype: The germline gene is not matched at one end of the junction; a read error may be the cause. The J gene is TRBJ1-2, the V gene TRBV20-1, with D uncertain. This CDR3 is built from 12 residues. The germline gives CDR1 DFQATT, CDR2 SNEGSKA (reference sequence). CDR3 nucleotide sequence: TGCAGTGCTAGAGATCCGGTTTATGGCTACAACTTC. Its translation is CSARDPVYGYNF.

CDR3 region: CASSISLARTPGNEQFF. CDR3 sequence (DNA): TGTGCCAGCAGCATAAGCCTCGCCAGGACCCCGGGCAATGAGCAGTTCTTC. The chain joins TRBV7-9 to TRBJ2-1; no clear D. V shed 5 bases and J shed 6 bases, with 23 bases lying between them. CDR1 is SEHNR and CDR2 is FQNEAQ in the germline V gene (reference sequence). The CDR3 has 17 residues.

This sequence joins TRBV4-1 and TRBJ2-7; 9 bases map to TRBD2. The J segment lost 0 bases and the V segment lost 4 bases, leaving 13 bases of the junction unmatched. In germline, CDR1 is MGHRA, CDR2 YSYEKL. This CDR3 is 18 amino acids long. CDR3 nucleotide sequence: TGCGCCAGCAGCCTACGGTGGGGTGCTAGCGGGAACTCCTACGAGCAGTACTTC. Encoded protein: CASSLRWGASGNSYEQYF.

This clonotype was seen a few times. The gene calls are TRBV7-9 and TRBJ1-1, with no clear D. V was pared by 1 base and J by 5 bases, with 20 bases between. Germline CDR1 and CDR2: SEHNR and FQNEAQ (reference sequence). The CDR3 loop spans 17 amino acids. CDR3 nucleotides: TGTGCCAGCAGCTTAGTCGAAGTCGGGGAGGTAGGGACTGAAGCTTTCTTT. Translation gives CASSLVEVGEVGTEAFF.

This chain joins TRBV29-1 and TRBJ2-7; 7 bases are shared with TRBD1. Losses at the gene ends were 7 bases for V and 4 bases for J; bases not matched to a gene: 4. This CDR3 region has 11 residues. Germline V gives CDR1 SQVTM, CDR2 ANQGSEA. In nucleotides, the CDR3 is TGCAGCGGAGGGGGCCCTTACGAGCAGTACTTC. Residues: CSGGGPYEQYF.

CDR3 in amino acids: CASSPQRWVTGQPQHF. The CDR3 nucleotides are TGTGCCAGCAGCCCCCAGAGGTGGGTAACGGGGCAGCCCCAGCATTTT. This chain connects TRBV7-2 to TRBJ1-5; D not resolved. In germline, CDR1 is SGHTA, CDR2 FQGNSA. V was cut by 5 bases and J by 7 bases, with 21 bases left in between. The CDR3 extends over 16 amino acids.

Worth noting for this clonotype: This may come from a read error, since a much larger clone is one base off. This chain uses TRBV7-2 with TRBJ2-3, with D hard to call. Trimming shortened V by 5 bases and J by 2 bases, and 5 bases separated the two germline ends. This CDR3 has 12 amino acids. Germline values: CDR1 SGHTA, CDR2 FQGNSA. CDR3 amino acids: CASSKDTDTQYF. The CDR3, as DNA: TGTGCCAGCAGCAAGGACACAGATACGCAGTATTTT.

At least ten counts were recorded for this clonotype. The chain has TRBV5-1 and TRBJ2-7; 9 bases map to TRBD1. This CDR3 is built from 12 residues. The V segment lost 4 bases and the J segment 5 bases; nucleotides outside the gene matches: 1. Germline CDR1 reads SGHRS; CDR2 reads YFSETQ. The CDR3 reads CASSRDRDEQYF. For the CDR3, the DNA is TGCGCCAGCAGCCGGGACAGGGACGAGCAGTACTTC.

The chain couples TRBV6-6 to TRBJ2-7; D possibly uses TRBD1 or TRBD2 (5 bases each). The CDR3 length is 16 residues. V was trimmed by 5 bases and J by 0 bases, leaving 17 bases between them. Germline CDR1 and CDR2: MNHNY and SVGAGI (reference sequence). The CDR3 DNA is TGTGCCAGCAGTACCCCGGGGACGCACAGCTCCTACGAGCAGTACTTC. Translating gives CASSTPGTHSSYEQYF.

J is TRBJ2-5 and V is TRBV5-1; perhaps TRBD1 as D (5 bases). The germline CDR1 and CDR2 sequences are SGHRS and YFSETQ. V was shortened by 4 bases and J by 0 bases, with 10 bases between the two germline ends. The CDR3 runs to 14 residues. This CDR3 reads CASSTAGYQETQYF. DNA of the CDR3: TGCGCCAGCAGCACGGCAGGGTACCAAGAGACCCAGTACTTC.

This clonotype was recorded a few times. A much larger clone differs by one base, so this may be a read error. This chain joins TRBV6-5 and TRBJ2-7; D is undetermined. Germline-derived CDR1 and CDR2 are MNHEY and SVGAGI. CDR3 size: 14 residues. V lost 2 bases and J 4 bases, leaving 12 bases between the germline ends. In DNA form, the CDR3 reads TGTGCCAGCAGTTACGAGCACGGCCCATACGAGCAGTACTTC. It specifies CASSYEHGPYEQYF.

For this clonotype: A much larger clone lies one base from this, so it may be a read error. CDR3 coding DNA: TGCAGTGCTTACGGGACTAGCGGGAGCTCCTACAATGAGCAGTTCTTC. This codes for CSAYGTSGSSYNEQFF. V usage is TRBV20-1 and J usage is TRBJ2-1; the match to TRBD2 covers 14 bases. Germline lookup yields CDR1 DFQATT and CDR2 SNEGSKA (reference sequence). The junction had 3 bases not matched to a gene; V was cut back by 5 bases and J by 0 bases. The CDR3 totals 16 residues.

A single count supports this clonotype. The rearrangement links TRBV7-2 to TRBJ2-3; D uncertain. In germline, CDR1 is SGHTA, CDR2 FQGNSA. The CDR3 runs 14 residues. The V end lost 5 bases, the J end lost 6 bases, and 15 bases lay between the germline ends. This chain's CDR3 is CASSRRLVVDTQYF. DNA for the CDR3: TGTGCCAGCAGCCGCCGCCTGGTGGTCGATACGCAGTATTTT.

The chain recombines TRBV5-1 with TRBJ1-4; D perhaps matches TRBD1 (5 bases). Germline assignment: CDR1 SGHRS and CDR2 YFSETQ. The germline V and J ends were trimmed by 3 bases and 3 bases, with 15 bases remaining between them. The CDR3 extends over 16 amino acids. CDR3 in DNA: TGCGCCAGCAGCTCACCCTCGGCAGGGCCTAATGAAAAACTGTTTTTT. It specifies CASSSPSAGPNEKLFF.

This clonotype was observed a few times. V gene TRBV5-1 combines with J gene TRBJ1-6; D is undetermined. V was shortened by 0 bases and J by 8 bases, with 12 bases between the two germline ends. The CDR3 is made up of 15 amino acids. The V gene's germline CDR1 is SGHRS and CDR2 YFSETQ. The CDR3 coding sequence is TGCGCCAGCAGCTTGGAAATTGGAAGGGATTCACCCCTCCACTTT. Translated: CASSLEIGRDSPLHF. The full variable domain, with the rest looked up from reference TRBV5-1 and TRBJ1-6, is KAGVTQTPRYLIKTRGQQVTLSCSPISGHRSVSWYQQTPGQGLQFLFEYFSETQRNKGNFPGRFSGRQFSNSRSEMNVSTLELGDSALYLCASSLEIGRDSPLHFGNGTRLTVT.

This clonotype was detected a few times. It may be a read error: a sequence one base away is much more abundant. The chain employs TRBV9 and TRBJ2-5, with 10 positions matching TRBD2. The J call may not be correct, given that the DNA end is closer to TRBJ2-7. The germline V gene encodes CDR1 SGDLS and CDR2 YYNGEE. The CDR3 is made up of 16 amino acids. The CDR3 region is CASSVTPSGSIYEQYF. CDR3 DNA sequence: TGTGCCAGCAGCGTAACGCCTAGCGGGAGCATTTACGAGCAGTACTTC.